The 31 T cell receptor beta chains given below trace back to one sample, sequenced in a study of cytomegalovirus exposure and HLA in healthy donors. With 60 Vbeta and 13 Jbeta primers, the PCR was carried out. The assay was immunoSEQ multiplex PCR, and TCRdb's table has in-frame clones only and misses some. The sample has tens of thousands of clones, about 70% seen once. The sequencing sample was made of PBMCs. The source of these receptors is a woman aged 25 to 45 in good health and CMV-seropositive.

The chain links TRBV19 to TRBJ1-1; 10 nucleotides line up with TRBD1. Trimming removed 4 bases from V and 2 bases from J; junction bases left unmatched: 1. The CDR3 is 14 residues long. Germline V CDR1 and CDR2: LNHDA, SQIVND (reference sequence). CDR3 protein: CASSRQGANTEAFF. As DNA, the CDR3 is TGTGCCAGTAGTAGACAGGGGGCCAACACTGAAGCTTTCTTT.

This rearrangement joins TRBV7-6 to TRBJ1-3; possibly TRBD1 for D (5 bases). Germline V gene lookup returns CDR1 SGHVS and CDR2 FNYEAQ. The V gene lost 5 bases and the J gene lost 0 bases, with 11 bases spanning the gap. The CDR3 consists of 15 residues. CDR3 protein: CASSSGGYSGNTIYF. Written as DNA, the CDR3 is TGTGCCAGCAGCAGTGGGGGGTACTCTGGAAACACCATATATTTT.

V and J are TRBV30 and TRBJ2-5; the D gene is possibly TRBD1 (5 bases). Germline assignment: CDR1 GTSNPN and CDR2 SVGIG (reference sequence). The CDR3 runs 12 residues. The germline V and J ends were trimmed by 2 bases and 2 bases, with 6 bases remaining between them. The CDR3 nucleotides are TGTGCCTGGAGTCGACAGCAAGAGACCCAGTACTTC. Encoded protein: CAWSRQQETQYF.

V gene TRBV4-1 combines with J gene TRBJ1-1, with D perhaps TRBD1 (5 bases). V was clipped by 1 base and J by 4 bases, with 22 bases between them. The CDR3 length is 18 residues. Germline assignment: CDR1 MGHRA and CDR2 YSYEKL. The CDR3 nucleotides are TGCGCCAGCAGCCAAGGACCAGGAGGGTCCCCAAGGGGCACTGAAGCTTTCTTT. It is translated as CASSQGPGGSPRGTEAFF.

The CDR3 nucleotides are TGCGCCAGCAGCCCGACTAGCGGGGGGGGCAGGGATACGCAGTATTTT. Protein product: CASSPTSGGGRDTQYF. The chain combines TRBV4-1 with TRBJ2-3, with TRBD2 identical over 14 bases. The CDR3 sequence is 16 residues long. The germline CDR1 and CDR2 sequences are MGHRA and YSYEKL. V gave up 4 bases and J gave up 6 bases; unmatched junction bases: 6.

This chain's CDR3 is CSVERAGPRQETQYF. DNA for the CDR3: TGCAGCGTTGAAAGGGCAGGGCCTCGCCAAGAGACCCAGTACTTC. This chain links TRBV29-1 with TRBJ2-5; D perhaps matches TRBD1 (5 bases). Germline values: CDR1 SQVTM, CDR2 ANQGSEA. The V end lost 2 bases, the J end lost 1 base, and 14 bases lay between the germline ends. The CDR3 has 15 residues.

The rearrangement uses TRBV18 and TRBJ1-1, with D unresolved. Trimming removed 5 bases at V and 3 bases at J, with 19 bases between. The CDR3 length is 16 residues. Germline loops: CDR1 KGHSH, CDR2 LQKENI. DNA for the CDR3: TGTGCCAGCTCAAGGGTAGAGGGCGGTTTTTACACTGAAGCTTTCTTT. Translation: CASSRVEGGFYTEAFF.

V is TRBV30 and J is TRBJ2-7; tentatively, D is TRBD2 (5 bases). The CDR3 spans 12 residues. Trimming left V 7 bases short and J 0 bases short, with 10 bases between. Germline V gene sequence: CDR1 GTSNPN, CDR2 SVGIG (reference sequence). The CDR3 region is CASGFSSYEQYF. CDR3 nucleotide sequence: TGTGCCTCGGGATTTAGCTCCTACGAGCAGTACTTC.

This sequence joins TRBV29-1 and TRBJ1-1, with 9 nucleotides matching TRBD1. Germline lookup yields CDR1 SQVTM and CDR2 ANQGSEA. The CDR3 runs to 14 residues. V shed 5 bases, J shed 6 bases, and the junction held 10 bases outside the gene matches. DNA of the CDR3: TGCAGCGTTCTCCGGGACAGGGCTTCCGCTGAAGCTTTCTTT. Protein sequence: CSVLRDRASAEAFF.

The V gene is TRBV29-1, the J gene TRBJ1-2; D not resolved. Germline CDR1 and CDR2: SQVTM and ANQGSEA. CDR3 length: 11 amino acids. Trimming cost V 3 bases and J 7 bases, with 9 bases left between them. The CDR3 loop is CSVEPEGGYTF. CDR3 bases: TGCAGCGTTGAGCCGGAGGGTGGCTACACCTTC.

The table lists this clone with a count of one. CDR3 residues: CASRETGGSYGEQYF. Here the CDR3 DNA reads TGTGCCAGCAGGGAAACAGGGGGCTCCTACGGGGAGCAGTACTTC. The chain has TRBV2 and TRBJ2-7; 9 nucleotides agree with TRBD1. This CDR3 contains 15 residues. Trimming at V came to 6 bases and at J to 7 bases, leaving 13 bases not matched to a gene. Germline-derived CDR1 and CDR2 are SNHLY and FYNNEI. Looking up the rest from reference TRBV2 and TRBJ2-7 gives the full variable domain: EPEVTQTPSHQVTQMGQEVILRCVPISNHLYFYWYRQILGQKVEFLVSFYNNEISEKSEIFDDQFSVERPDGSNFTLKIRSTKLEDSAMYFCASRETGGSYGEQYFGPGTRLTVT.

This clone was detected only once. The chain links TRBV19 to TRBJ2-3, with unresolved D. From germline, CDR1 is LNHDA and CDR2 SQIVND (reference sequence). CDR3 size: 15 residues. V was clipped by 3 bases and J by 0 bases, with 10 bases between them. CDR3 protein: CASSITAASTDTQYF. DNA for the CDR3: TGTGCCAGTAGTATCACGGCGGCTAGCACAGATACGCAGTATTTT.

The chain joins TRBV25-1 to TRBJ1-2; 7 bases line up with TRBD1. J was trimmed by 7 bases and V by 8 bases; bases with no gene match: 10. Germline CDR1 is MGHDK and CDR2 is SYGVNS. This CDR3 comprises 13 residues. CDR3 bases: TGTGCCAGCGCCCCCACAGGGGTTGCTGGCTACACCTTC. Translating gives CASAPTGVAGYTF.

This clone was seen only a few times. This chain connects TRBV29-1 to TRBJ2-1, with TRBD1 matching 8 bases. The V and J ends lost 6 bases and 5 bases, in that order; junction bases with no gene match: 9. In germline, CDR1 is SQVTM, CDR2 ANQGSEA. The CDR3 runs to 14 residues. The CDR3 sequence: CSVDSGTGHNEQFF. CDR3 nucleotide sequence: TGCAGCGTGGATTCCGGGACAGGTCACAATGAGCAGTTCTTC.

The rearrangement links TRBV6-1 to TRBJ2-7; the match to TRBD2 covers 8 bases. The V segment lost 0 bases and the J segment 1 base; nucleotides outside the gene matches: 8. In germline, CDR1 is MNHNS, CDR2 SASEGT. The CDR3 contains 17 residues. The DNA of the CDR3 is TGTGCCAGCAGTGAAGCTGCAAGCGGGAGTAGGTCCTACGAGCAGTACTTC. Amino acids: CASSEAASGSRSYEQYF.

The table lists this clone with a count of one. The V gene is TRBV28, the J gene TRBJ2-7, with TRBD2 matching 16 bases. This CDR3 is built from 18 residues. The V gene's germline CDR1 is MDHEN and CDR2 SYDVKM. J gave up 4 bases and V 9 bases, and 15 bases lay outside the gene matches. This CDR3 reads CASTGGGGLAGGRYEQYF. The CDR3 DNA sequence: TGTGCCAGTACAGGGGGTGGGGGACTAGCGGGAGGGAGGTACGAGCAGTACTTC.

This rearrangement joins TRBV30 to TRBJ2-2, with 8 bases fitting TRBD2. The CDR3 is 15 amino acids. From germline, CDR1 is GTSNPN and CDR2 SVGIG (reference sequence). J lost 6 bases, V lost 5 bases, and 11 bases had no gene match. CDR3 loop: CAWASRTSQAGELFF. The CDR3 DNA is TGTGCCTGGGCGAGCCGGACTAGCCAGGCCGGGGAGCTGTTTTTT.

This clone was detected only once. The chain is built from TRBV30 and TRBJ2-1; 9 bases match TRBD2. Trimming removed 1 base from V and 9 bases from J; junction bases left unmatched: 7. CDR1 GTSNPN and CDR2 SVGIG come from the germline V gene (reference sequence). The CDR3 is 14 amino acids. CDR3 sequence: CAWSGGGRAGEQFF. Written as DNA, the CDR3 is TGTGCCTGGAGTGGGGGCGGGAGGGCCGGTGAGCAGTTCTTC.

The J gene is TRBJ1-1, the V gene TRBV2, with no clear D. V was clipped by 1 base and J by 8 bases, with 5 bases between them. The CDR3 sequence is 11 residues long. Germline V gives CDR1 SNHLY, CDR2 FYNNEI. CDR3 in amino acids: CASSEGVEAFF. The CDR3 DNA reads as TGTGCCAGCAGTGAAGGCGTGGAAGCTTTCTTT.

The chain joins TRBV5-4 to TRBJ1-1; possibly TRBD1 for D (5 bases). Germline V gives CDR1 SGHNT, CDR2 YYREEE (reference sequence). The V gene lost 2 bases and the J gene lost 11 bases, with 16 bases spanning the gap. The CDR3 sequence is 13 residues long. This CDR3 is CASSFDRDNRAFF. The CDR3 region has the DNA TGTGCCAGCAGCTTCGACAGAGATAACCGGGCTTTCTTT. Using reference TRBV5-4 and TRBJ1-1 for the parts outside the CDR3, the full variable domain is ETGVTQSPTHLIKTRGQQVTLRCSSQSGHNTVSWYQQALGQGPQFIFQYYREEENGRGNFPPRFSGLQFPNYSSELNVNALELDDSALYLCASSFDRDNRAFFGQGTRLTVV.

This clone has a single count. V and J are TRBV4-3 and TRBJ1-5; 11 bases fit TRBD1. The CDR3 is made up of 20 amino acids. Germline V gene data show CDR1 as LGHNA and CDR2 as YSLEER. V shed 0 bases and J 0 bases; nucleotides not matched to a gene: 10. The DNA for the CDR3 is TGCGCCAGCAGCCAAGATCGCTCGGGACAGGGGGGAAGTAGCAATCAGCCCCAGCATTTT. This gives the protein CASSQDRSGQGGSSNQPQHF.

CDR3 sequence reads: CASSEWPNLTDTQYF. The CDR3 DNA is TGTGCCAGCAGTGAATGGCCAAACCTCACAGATACGCAGTATTTT. The chain is built from TRBV2 and TRBJ2-3; D is unresolved. The V gene's germline CDR1 is SNHLY and CDR2 FYNNEI. The V gene lost 2 bases and the J gene lost 2 bases, with 11 bases spanning the gap. CDR3 length: 15 amino acids.

This clone occurred a few times. The V and J genes are TRBV5-1 and TRBJ2-7; D possibly corresponds to TRBD1 (6 bases). CDR3 length: 16 residues. Trimming left V 4 bases short and J 1 base short, with 18 bases between. Germline loops: CDR1 SGHRS, CDR2 YFSETQ. CDR3 residues: CASSGAPLGGSYEQYF. The CDR3 region has the DNA TGCGCCAGCAGCGGGGCTCCCCTAGGGGGATCCTACGAGCAGTACTTC.

The chain joins TRBV5-6 to TRBJ2-1, with D possibly TRBD2 on 6 matching bases. The CDR3 runs to 14 residues. Germline-derived CDR1 and CDR2 are SGHDT and YYEEEE. Trimming left V 2 bases short and J 6 bases short, with 12 bases between. CDR3 nucleotide sequence: TGTGCCAGCAGCTTAAGGGCGGGATTCAATGAGCAGTTCTTC. Translating it yields CASSLRAGFNEQFF.

This chain uses TRBV19 with TRBJ1-1; D uncertain. This CDR3 comprises 14 residues. V lost 5 bases, J lost 0 bases, and 10 bases lay in between. CDR1 is LNHDA, CDR2 SQIVND, per germline (reference sequence). CDR3 sequence reads: CASSFSGMNTEAFF. CDR3 nucleotides: TGTGCCAGTAGTTTCTCTGGCATGAACACTGAAGCTTTCTTT.

The chain couples TRBV12-5 to TRBJ2-1; TRBD1 matches 7 bases. The V and J ends lost 5 bases and 16 bases, in that order; junction bases with no gene match: 8. CDR1 LGHNT and CDR2 FRNRAP come from the germline V gene. The CDR3 runs 11 residues. The CDR3, as DNA: TGTGCTAGTGGTCTCGACAGGGTGATCTTCTTC. Protein sequence: CASGLDRVIFF.

The genes are TRBV30 and TRBJ1-5; D is unclear. This CDR3 has 12 residues. The germline V and J ends were trimmed by 5 bases and 2 bases, with 7 bases remaining between them. CDR1 is GTSNPN and CDR2 is SVGIG in the germline V gene (reference sequence). The CDR3 DNA reads as TGTGCCTGGTCTCGAGGCAATCAGCCCCAGCATTTT. Protein product: CAWSRGNQPQHF.

The chain has TRBV14 and TRBJ1-5; 8 bases fit TRBD1. Germline-derived CDR1 and CDR2 are SGHDN and FVKESK. This CDR3 region has 13 residues. V shed 5 bases, J shed 4 bases, and the junction held 1 base outside the gene matches. This CDR3 reads CASSGTGNQPQHF. Here the CDR3 DNA reads TGTGCCAGCAGCGGGACAGGTAATCAGCCCCAGCATTTT.

This chain joins TRBV4-3 and TRBJ1-2, with D unresolved. Trimming removed 0 bases from V and 6 bases from J, with 11 bases in between. The CDR3 length is 14 residues. CDR1 LGHNA and CDR2 YSLEER come from the germline V gene. The CDR3 protein is CASSQDREGDGYTF. The DNA of the CDR3 is TGCGCCAGCAGCCAAGATCGGGAGGGAGATGGCTACACCTTC.

This clone was seen only once. Written as DNA, the CDR3 is TGTGCCTGGAGTCCGCACCGGGACATACTGGTAGAGCAGTACTTC. Its protein is CAWSPHRDILVEQYF. The chain is built from TRBV30 and TRBJ2-7, with D possibly TRBD1 on 6 matching bases. CDR1 and CDR2 from the germline V gene are GTSNPN and SVGIG (reference sequence). CDR3 length: 15 amino acids. Trimming stripped 2 bases from V and 7 bases from J, with 21 bases between.

This chain connects TRBV7-8 to TRBJ2-5; the D gene is possibly TRBD1 (5 bases). This CDR3 region has 14 residues. Germline V gene data show CDR1 as SGHVS and CDR2 as FQNEAQ. V was pared by 2 bases and J by 2 bases, with 9 bases between. DNA of the CDR3: TGTGCCAGCAGCTTATCCAGGACACAAGAGACCCAGTACTTC. Its protein product is CASSLSRTQETQYF.